This TCR beta chain was captured in a study of T cell repertoires in cytomegalovirus infection. About the study: An indication of both CMV infection and matching HLA type came from public TCR beta signatures.

This clonotype came up many times. The antigen remains unidentified. TCRdb fed the reads into MiXCR, producing one record per CDR3 protein. The repertoire consists of under 850,000 distinct CDR3 sequences, with under 40% occurring once and the leading ten covering under 3.5%. Study results and caveats: The ex vivo response showed dominance by HLA-C-restricted CMV-specific TCR beta clonotypes.

The sample comprised PBMCs. This TCR came from a human donor in good health (CMV status not recorded). Some clones in this sample may be carry-over from other donors' samples.

The CDR3 sequence is CASSPVSYNEQFF. The DNA for the CDR3 is TGTGCCAGCAGCCCGGTATCCTACAATGAGCAGTTCTTC. The chain has TRBV7-9 and TRBJ2-1; D remains ambiguous. Germline lookup yields CDR1 SEHNR and CDR2 FQNEAQ (reference sequence). Trimming removed 5 bases from V and 1 base from J, with 6 bases in between. The CDR3 covers 13 residues.